This TCR beta chain was observed in a study of CXCR3-negative and CXCR3-positive naive CD8 T cells. Study outcomes and limitations: Naive subsets were similarly diverse, while memory CD8+ repertoires were much less diverse. TRB CDR3s of CXCR3-positive naive cells were more hydrophobic than those of CXCR3-negative naive cells.

The TRB libraries of cDNA were built by UMI-labeled 5' RACE. TCRdb re-called the 5' RACE reads; one entry per CDR3 protein, DNA not given. The sample table includes about 130,000 distinct CDR3 sequences. Among CD8+ T cells, naive ones were CD45RO-CCR7+CD27+CD95-. As regards this clonotype: Its antigen is as yet unknown.

Germline CDR1 reads SGDLS; CDR2 reads YYNGEE. CDR3 length: 13 amino acids. What was sequenced was naive CXCR3- CD8+ T cells from blood. The subset was: CD45RO-CCR7+CD27+CD95- naive CD8+ T cells lacking CXCR3 (TNR3-). The TCR comes from a human donor in good health. Some clones in this sample may be carry-over from other donors' samples. The chain links TRBV9 to TRBJ2-1; as DNA is missing, the TRBD2 call by TCRdb cannot be tested. CDR3 residues: CASSGGATNEQFF.